This TCR beta chain was identified in a study of T cell responses to AZD1222 COVID-19 vaccine. The CDR3 contains 15 residues. Germline-derived CDR1 and CDR2 are SGHKS and YYEKEE (reference sequence). V lost 4 bases and J lost 2, with 16 bases in between. Repertoires were generated with immunoSEQ multiplex PCR, while TCRdb's copy carries only in-frame clones and drops some. The sample lists 95,000 to 110,000 clones, 87% seen once, with less than 6% in the top ten. The gene calls are TRBV5-5 and TRBJ2-7, with D possibly matching TRBD1 (5 bases). The sequence was obtained from an adult who received the AZD1222 COVID-19 vaccine. This specimen consisted of peripheral blood, obtained 28 days after the second AZD1222 dose. The CDR3 region has the DNA TGTGCCAGCAGCCATATGACAGAGGCACCCTACGAGCAGTACTTC. It encodes CASSHMTEAPYEQYF.